This is a list of T cell receptor beta chains from one sample in a study of blood T cells in healthy people across ages. TCRdb re-called the 5' RACE reads through MiXCR, storing one row per CDR3 protein. Among 1.5 million to 2 million distinct CDR3 sequences listed, 40% to 55% were seen once. The sequencing input was blood. The receptor source for this set is a woman aged 35 to 49 in good health. The CDR3 runs from the conserved cysteine through the conserved F or W. A D gene is named only where the DNA matches it firmly. Clone size is stated in some rows and not others, as once, few, many or a class when expanded.

V	J	size	D	CDR3	DNA
TRBV5-1	TRBJ1-5	-	-	CASSFGERSNQPQHF	TGCGCCAGCAGCTTCGGGGAGAGGAGCAATCAGCCCCAGCATTTT
TRBV6-2/TRBV6-3	TRBJ2-7	few	TRBD1	CASRQTGGQEQYF	TGTGCCAGCAGGCAAACAGGGGGGCAGGAGCAGTACTTC
TRBV6-2/TRBV6-3	TRBJ2-5	-	-	CASSYGVIQETQYF	TGTGCCAGCAGTTACGGGGTGATCCAAGAGACCCAGTACTTC
TRBV6-1	TRBJ2-4	few	-	CASRSRDFKNIQYF	TGTGCCAGCAGATCTAGAGACTTCAAAAACATTCAGTACTTC
TRBV3-1	TRBJ2-7	-	TRBD1	CASRPWTGASYEQYF	TGTGCCAGCAGACCTTGGACAGGGGCCTCCTACGAGCAGTACTTC
TRBV9	TRBJ2-2	-	-	CASSVQVIGELFF	TGTGCCAGCAGCGTCCAGGTTATCGGGGAGCTGTTTTTT
TRBV11-2	TRBJ2-1	-	-	CASSLVIGVNEQFF	TGTGCCAGCAGCTTAGTTATCGGGGTCAATGAGCAGTTCTTC
TRBV18	TRBJ2-3	-	-	CASSPTLADTQYF	TGTGCCAGCTCACCAACCCTAGCCGATACGCAGTATTTT
TRBV20-1	TRBJ1-2	-	-	CSARGEGSKRSGYTF	TGCAGTGCTAGGGGGGAGGGGAGTAAGAGATCCGGCTACACCTTC
TRBV4-3	TRBJ2-3	-	-	CASSQDLASTDTQYF	TGCGCCAGCAGCCAAGATCTAGCTAGCACAGATACGCAGTATTTT
TRBV7-2	TRBJ2-5	few	-	CASSPRERAQETQYF	TGTGCCAGCAGCCCCCGGGAGAGGGCCCAAGAGACCCAGTACTTC
TRBV25-1	TRBJ1-4	-	-	CASSDLSWTAEKLFF	TGTGCCAGCAGTGATCTCTCCTGGACAGCCGAAAAACTGTTTTTT
TRBV5-1	TRBJ2-5	-	-	CASSLEEGGQETQYF	TGCGCCAGCAGCTTGGAAGAGGGGGGACAAGAGACCCAGTACTTC
TRBV4-3	TRBJ2-6	few	-	CASSQETQGTGANVLTF	TGCGCCAGCAGCCAAGAGACCCAGGGGACTGGGGCCAACGTCCTGACTTTC
TRBV6-5	TRBJ1-2	-	TRBD1	CASSRAGTGFGYTF	TGTGCCAGCAGTCGCGCCGGGACAGGGTTTGGCTACACCTTC
TRBV4-3	TRBJ2-1	-	-	CASSQDNNRALYNEQFF	TGCGCCAGCAGCCAAGATAATAACAGGGCCTTATACAATGAGCAGTTCTTC
TRBV7-2	TRBJ2-7	many	-	CASSLRDTQSYEQYF	TGTGCCAGCAGCTTGAGAGATACCCAGAGCTACGAGCAGTACTTC
TRBV4-3	TRBJ2-3	-	TRBD2	CASSHSLAGGSTDTQYF	TGCGCCAGCAGCCATAGTCTAGCGGGGGGGTCCACAGATACGCAGTATTTT
TRBV6-1	TRBJ2-5	few	-	CASSEARGRETQYF	TGTGCCAGCAGTGAAGCTAGGGGAAGAGAGACCCAGTACTTC
TRBV5-1	TRBJ2-7	-	TRBD1	CASSIPTGGFYEQYF	TGCGCCAGCAGCATCCCGACAGGGGGCTTTTACGAGCAGTACTTC
TRBV6-2/TRBV6-3	TRBJ2-1	-	TRBD1	CASSYPGQGAGSEQFF	TGTGCCAGCAGTTATCCTGGACAGGGGGCTGGCAGTGAGCAGTTCTTC
TRBV6-6	TRBJ1-6	-	TRBD1	CASSSRDRESSPLHF	TGTGCCAGCAGTTCCCGAGACAGGGAGAGTTCACCCCTCCACTTT
TRBV7-9	TRBJ2-3	-	-	CASSDIGNDTQYF	TGTGCCAGCAGCGATATAGGAAATGATACGCAGTATTTT
TRBV18	TRBJ1-6	-	-	CASSPPRGDNSPLHF	TGTGCCAGCTCACCACCACGGGGAGATAATTCACCCCTCCACTTT
TRBV3-1	TRBJ1-6	-	-	CASSQNPDRTLHF	TGTGCCAGCAGCCAAAACCCTGACAGGACCCTCCACTTT
TRBV29-1	TRBJ2-5	-	TRBD2	CSVHDLLAGGRETQYF	TGCAGCGTTCATGACCTACTAGCGGGGGGCCGGGAGACCCAGTACTTC
TRBV28	TRBJ1-2	few	-	CASSLSRARDGYTF	TGTGCCAGCAGTTTAAGCAGGGCAAGAGACGGCTACACCTTC
TRBV4-2	TRBJ1-1	-	-	CASSQDWGEVTDKGFF	TGTGCCAGCAGCCAAGATTGGGGCGAGGTTACGGATAAGGGTTTCTTT
TRBV20-1	TRBJ1-6	few	TRBD1	CSAKQGGPYNSPLHF	TGCAGTGCTAAACAGGGGGGACCCTATAATTCACCCCTCCACTTT
TRBV12-3/TRBV12-4	TRBJ2-7	-	-	CASSLEGRVEQYF	TGTGCCAGCAGTTTAGAGGGGCGGGTCGAGCAGTACTTC
TRBV6-6	TRBJ2-3	-	-	CAILQDSTDTQYF	TGTGCCATACTCCAGGACAGCACAGATACGCAGTATTTT
TRBV24-1	TRBJ2-3	few	-	CATSRRDTQYF	TGTGCCACCAGTCGGCGAGATACGCAGTATTTT
TRBV20-1	TRBJ2-1	-	TRBD1	CSARPPTGFNEQFF	TGCAGTGCCAGACCCCCGACAGGGTTCAATGAGCAGTTCTTC
TRBV10-3	TRBJ2-5	-	-	CAISLNQYQEAQYF	TGTGCCATCAGCCTAAATCAGTACCAAGAGGCCCAGTACTTC
TRBV2	TRBJ2-5	-	-	CASSGGPTRAPGETQYF	TGTGCCAGCAGCGGGGGGCCAACTAGGGCCCCGGGGGAGACCCAGTACTTC
TRBV6-5	TRBJ2-1	-	-	CASSFPGQKNEQFF	TGTGCCAGCAGTTTCCCCGGACAAAAGAATGAGCAGTTCTTC
TRBV6-2/TRBV6-3	TRBJ1-2	-	-	CASSYEYNYGYTF	TGTGCCAGCAGTTACGAATACAACTATGGCTACACCTTC
TRBV7-9	TRBJ2-3	few	TRBD2	CASSLGWLAGIADTQYF	TGTGCCAGCAGCTTGGGTTGGTTAGCGGGGATCGCAGATACGCAGTATTTT
TRBV2	TRBJ2-7	-	-	CASSEVRTNYSYEQYF	TGTGCCAGCAGTGAAGTCAGGACAAACTACTCCTACGAGCAGTACTTC
TRBV28	TRBJ2-5	-	-	CASSFVVTETQYF	TGTGCCAGCAGTTTTGTGGTTACGGAGACCCAGTACTTC